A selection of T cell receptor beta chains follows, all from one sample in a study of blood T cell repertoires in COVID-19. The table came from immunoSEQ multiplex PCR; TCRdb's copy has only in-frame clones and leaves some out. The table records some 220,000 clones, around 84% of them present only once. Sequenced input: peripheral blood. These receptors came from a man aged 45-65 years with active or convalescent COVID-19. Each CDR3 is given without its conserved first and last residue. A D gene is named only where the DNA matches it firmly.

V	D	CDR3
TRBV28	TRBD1	ASSMTGVGEKLF
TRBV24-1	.	ATREYTGELF
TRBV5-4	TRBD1	ASSRDRGFNQPQH
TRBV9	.	ASSVEPMSRNQPQH
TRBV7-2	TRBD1	ASSLGQSGTAFTDTQY
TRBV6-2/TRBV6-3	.	ASSYLDYEQY
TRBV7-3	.	ASSLRDSGGDEQF
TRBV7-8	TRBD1	ASSRYLRDRRYEQY
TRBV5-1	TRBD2	ASSSGSGEGKTQY
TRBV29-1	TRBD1	SVGQGYGYT
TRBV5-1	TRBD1	ASSFAGTGYNNEQF
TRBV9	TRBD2	ASSVALAGAPSTDTQY
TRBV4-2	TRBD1	ASSTRDRGSNEKLF
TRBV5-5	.	ASSSGGGAYEQY
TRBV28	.	ASSQLIQGRTGELF
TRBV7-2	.	ASSLERGTDTQY
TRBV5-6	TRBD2	ASSSGTTNEQF
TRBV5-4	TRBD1	ASSLGAGGYYGYT
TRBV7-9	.	ASSLGQGLAF
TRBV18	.	ASSPTVTPGSPLH
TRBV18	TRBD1	ASSPRRQGEYGYT
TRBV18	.	ASSPTDSSGNTIY
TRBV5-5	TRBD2	ASSSPLSGANTGELF
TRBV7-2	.	ASSSPQLAGATDTQY
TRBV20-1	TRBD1	SASGPGQGKGSNQPQH
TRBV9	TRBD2	ASIPYRLAGGANTGELF
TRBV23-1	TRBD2	ASSQSGTSGRITYEQY
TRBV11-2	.	ASSRGLASTGELF
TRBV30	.	AWNQRSEQY
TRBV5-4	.	ASSFRDTNTGELF
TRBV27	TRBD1	ASSPGQYQETQY
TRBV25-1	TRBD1	ASRTGAHEKLF
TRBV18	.	ASSPPQLSSYNEQF
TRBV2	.	ASSWDFTNSPLH
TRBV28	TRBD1	ASSLGTGGKAF
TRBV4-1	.	ASSHPSGETQY
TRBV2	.	ASTLQGRVNTEAF
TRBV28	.	ASYVEGGRDGYT
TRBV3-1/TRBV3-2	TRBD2	ASSQGLAGTYEQY
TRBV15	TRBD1	ATSRDPTGGPLEKLF
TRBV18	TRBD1	ASSRETGANQPQH
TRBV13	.	ASSLEGATDTQY
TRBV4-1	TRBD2	ASSQAGGAGPKNIQY
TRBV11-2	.	ASSLQVSGANVLT
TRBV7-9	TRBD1	ASSTRTGTDTQY
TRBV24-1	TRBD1	ATSDRGFGNQPQH
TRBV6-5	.	ASSPGGLWPQH
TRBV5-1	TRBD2	ASSLGATSGRNEQF
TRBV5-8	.	ASSLGGPGNQPQH
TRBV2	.	ASRNLLTGNTGELF
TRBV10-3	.	AISESTGNTEAF
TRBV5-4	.	ASSWGLSREQF
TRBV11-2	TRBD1	ASSGPGQGGSNEKLF
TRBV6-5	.	ASKKTDRNTEAF
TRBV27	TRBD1	ASSPGQGRSDTQY